The entry below gives a single T cell receptor beta chain sequence along with its context. This sample was included in a study of blood T cell repertoires in COVID-19. Study-level background: T cells, B-cell-depleted T cells, or PBMCs provided the cDNA or gDNA that served as material.

The length of the CDR3 is 18 residues. Per germline, CDR1 SQVTM and CDR2 ANQGSEA. V was clipped by 1 base and J by 2 bases; unmatched bases: 8. This table comes from immunoSEQ multiplex PCR, and its TCRdb copy is limited to in-frame clones, with some not included. The sample includes some 180,000 clones, roughly nine tenths of them seen just once. The genes are TRBV29-1 and TRBJ2-3, with 14 bases matching TRBD2. The sequenced sample consisted of PBMCs or T cells enriched from blood (not recorded which). The receptor was isolated from a woman aged 40 to 49 in a cohort exposed to, infected with or recovered from COVID-19 (not recorded which). The CDR3 region is CSVEGGLAGGYSTDTQYF. CDR3 coding DNA: TGCAGCGTTGAAGGTGGACTAGCGGGAGGATATTCCACAGATACGCAGTATTTT.